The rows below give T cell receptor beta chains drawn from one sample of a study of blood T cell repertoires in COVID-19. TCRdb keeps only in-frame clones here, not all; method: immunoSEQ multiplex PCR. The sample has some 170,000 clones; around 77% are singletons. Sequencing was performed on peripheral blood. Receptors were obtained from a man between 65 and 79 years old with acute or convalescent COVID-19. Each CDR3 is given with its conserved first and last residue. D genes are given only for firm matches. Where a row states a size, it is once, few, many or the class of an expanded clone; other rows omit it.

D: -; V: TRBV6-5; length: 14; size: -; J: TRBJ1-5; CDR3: CASTKSGSDQPQHF; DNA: TGTGCCAGCACCAAATCGGGTTCCGATCAGCCCCAGCATTTT
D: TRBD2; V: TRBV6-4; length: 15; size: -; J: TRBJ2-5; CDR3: CASSPNSGGQETQYF; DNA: TGTGCCAGCAGCCCCAACTCGGGGGGACAAGAGACCCAGTACTTC
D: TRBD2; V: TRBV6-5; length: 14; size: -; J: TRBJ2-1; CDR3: CASSERREGYEQFF; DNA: TGTGCCAGCAGCGAGAGGCGGGAGGGGTATGAGCAGTTCTTC
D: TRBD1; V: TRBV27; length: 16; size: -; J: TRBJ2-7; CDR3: CASSSQVSSRGHEQYF; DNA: TGTGCCAGCAGTTCCCAAGTCTCCAGCAGGGGGCATGAGCAGTACTTC
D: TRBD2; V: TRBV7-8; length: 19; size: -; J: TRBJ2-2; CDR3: CASSLARLAGGRRTGELFF; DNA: TGTGCCAGCAGCTTAGCCCGACTAGCGGGGGGGCGTCGCACCGGGGAGCTGTTTTTT
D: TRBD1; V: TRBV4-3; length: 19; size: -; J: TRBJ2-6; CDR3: CASSQDIGQGSSGANVLTF; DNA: TGCGCCAGCAGCCAAGATATTGGACAGGGCTCCTCTGGGGCCAACGTCCTGACTTTC
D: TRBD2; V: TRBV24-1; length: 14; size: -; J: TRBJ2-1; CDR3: CATSAHRTSGKQFF; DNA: TGTGCCACCAGTGCGCACAGGACTAGCGGAAAGCAGTTCTTC
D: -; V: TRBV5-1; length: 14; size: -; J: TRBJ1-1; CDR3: CASSLASVDTEAFF; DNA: TGCGCCAGCAGCTTGGCGTCAGTGGACACTGAAGCTTTCTTT
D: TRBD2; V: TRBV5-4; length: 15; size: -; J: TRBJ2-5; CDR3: CASSLETSRMETQYF; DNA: TGTGCCAGCAGCTTGGAGACTAGCAGAATGGAGACCCAGTACTTC
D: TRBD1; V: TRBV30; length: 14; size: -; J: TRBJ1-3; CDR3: CAWTGTASGNTIYF; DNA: TGTGCCTGGACCGGGACAGCCTCTGGAAACACCATATATTTT
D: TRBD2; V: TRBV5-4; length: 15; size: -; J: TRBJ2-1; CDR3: CASSFFSGGAFEQFF; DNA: TGTGCCAGCAGCTTCTTTAGCGGGGGGGCCTTTGAGCAGTTCTTC
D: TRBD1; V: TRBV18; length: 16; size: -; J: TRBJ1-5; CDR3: CASSPPEGQLNQPQHF; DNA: TGTGCCAGCTCACCCCCTGAGGGACAGCTAAATCAGCCCCAGCATTTT
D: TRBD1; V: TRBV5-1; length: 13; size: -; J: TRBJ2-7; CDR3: CASSFQGADEQYF; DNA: TGCGCCAGCAGCTTCCAGGGGGCAGACGAGCAGTACTTC
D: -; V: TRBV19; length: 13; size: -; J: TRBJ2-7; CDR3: CASRSSGMEEQYF; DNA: TGTGCCAGTAGGTCGTCAGGGATGGAAGAGCAGTACTTC
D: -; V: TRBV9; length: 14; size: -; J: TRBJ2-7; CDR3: CASSVSPSPHEQYF; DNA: TGTGCCAGCAGCGTGAGTCCGTCTCCCCACGAGCAGTACTTC
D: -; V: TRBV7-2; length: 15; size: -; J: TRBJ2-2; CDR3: CASSLVQGYTGELFF; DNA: TGTGCCAGCAGCTTAGTGCAGGGGTACACCGGGGAGCTGTTTTTT
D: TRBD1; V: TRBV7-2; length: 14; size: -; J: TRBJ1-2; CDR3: CASSPRQGSYGYTF; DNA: TGTGCCAGCAGCCCCCGACAGGGTTCCTATGGCTACACCTTC
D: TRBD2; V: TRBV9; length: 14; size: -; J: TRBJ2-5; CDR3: CASSATGGLETQYF; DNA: TGTGCCAGCAGCGCGACGGGGGGGCTTGAGACCCAGTACTTC
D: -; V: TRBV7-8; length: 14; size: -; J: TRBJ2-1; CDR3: CASSLVLASNEQFF; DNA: TGTGCCAGCAGCTTAGTCTTAGCATCCAATGAGCAGTTCTTC
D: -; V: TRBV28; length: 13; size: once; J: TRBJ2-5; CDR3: CASSLAREETQYF; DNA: TGTGCCAGCAGTTTGGCCCGGGAAGAAACCCAGTACTTC
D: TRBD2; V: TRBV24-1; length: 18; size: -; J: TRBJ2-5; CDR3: CATSDYGTSGLIQETQYF; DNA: TGTGCCACCAGTGATTATGGGACTAGCGGGTTGATCCAAGAGACCCAGTACTTC
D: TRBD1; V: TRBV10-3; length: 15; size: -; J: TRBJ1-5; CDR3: CAISESAGGLQPQHF; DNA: TGTGCCATCAGTGAGTCGGCAGGGGGCCTTCAGCCCCAGCATTTT
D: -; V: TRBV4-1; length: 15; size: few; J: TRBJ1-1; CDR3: CASSQERGRGTEAFF; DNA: TGCGCCAGCAGCCAAGAGCGGGGGCGAGGCACTGAAGCTTTCTTT
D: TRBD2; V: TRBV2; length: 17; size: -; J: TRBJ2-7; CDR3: CASRDLQLAGGPYEQYF; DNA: TGTGCCAGCAGGGATCTCCAACTAGCGGGAGGGCCCTACGAGCAGTACTTC
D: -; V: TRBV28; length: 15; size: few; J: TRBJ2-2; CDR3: CASSFISQGTGELFF; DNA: TGTGCCAGCAGTTTTATCTCGCAGGGGACCGGGGAGCTGTTTTTT
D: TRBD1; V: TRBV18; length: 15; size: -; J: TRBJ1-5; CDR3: CASSPANRGGQPQHF; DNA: TGTGCCAGCTCACCGGCTAACAGGGGCGGCCAGCCCCAGCATTTT
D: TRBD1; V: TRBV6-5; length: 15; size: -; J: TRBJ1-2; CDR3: CASTLDGTGAYGYTF; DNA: TGTGCCAGCACTCTCGACGGGACAGGAGCCTATGGCTACACCTTC
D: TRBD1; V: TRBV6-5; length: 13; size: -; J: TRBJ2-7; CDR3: CASKPGQYYEQYF; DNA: TGTGCCAGCAAGCCGGGACAGTACTACGAGCAGTACTTC
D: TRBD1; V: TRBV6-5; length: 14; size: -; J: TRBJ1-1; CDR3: CASSYAGQDTEAFF; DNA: TGTGCCAGCAGTTACGCGGGACAGGACACTGAAGCTTTCTTT
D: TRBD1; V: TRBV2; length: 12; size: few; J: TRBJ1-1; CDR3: CASSSGGTEAFF; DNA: TGTGCCAGCAGTTCAGGGGGCACTGAAGCTTTCTTT
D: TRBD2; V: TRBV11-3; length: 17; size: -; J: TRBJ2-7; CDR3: CASSPNTGTSGSREQYF; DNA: TGTGCCAGCAGCCCAAATACCGGGACTAGCGGGAGTCGCGAGCAGTACTTC
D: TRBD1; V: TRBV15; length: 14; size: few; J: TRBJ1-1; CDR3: CATSRADREAEAFF; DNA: TGTGCCACCAGCAGAGCGGACAGGGAGGCTGAAGCTTTCTTT
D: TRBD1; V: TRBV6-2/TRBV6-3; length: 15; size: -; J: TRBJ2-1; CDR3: CASSTPLTGAGEQFF; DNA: TGTGCCAGCAGCACCCCCCTCACAGGGGCGGGTGAGCAGTTCTTC
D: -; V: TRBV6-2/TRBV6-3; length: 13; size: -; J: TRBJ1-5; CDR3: CASSQRQNQPQHF; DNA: TGTGCCAGCAGCCAACGACAGAATCAGCCCCAGCATTTT
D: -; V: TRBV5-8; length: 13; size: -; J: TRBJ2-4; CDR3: CASSFRPRVIQYF; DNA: TGTGCCAGCAGCTTCAGGCCCAGGGTCATTCAGTACTTC
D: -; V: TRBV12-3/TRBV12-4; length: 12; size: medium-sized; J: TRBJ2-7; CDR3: CASSGGTYEQYF; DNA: TGTGCCAGCAGTGGAGGGACCTACGAGCAGTACTTC
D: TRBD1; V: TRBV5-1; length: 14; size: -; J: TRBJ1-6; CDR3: CASSAGQAASPLHF; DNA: TGCGCCAGCAGCGCGGGACAGGCGGCTTCACCCCTCCACTTT
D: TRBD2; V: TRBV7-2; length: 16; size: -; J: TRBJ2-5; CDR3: CATPSGGGRAGETQYF; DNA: TGTGCCACCCCCTCCGGGGGCGGGAGGGCCGGGGAGACCCAGTACTTC
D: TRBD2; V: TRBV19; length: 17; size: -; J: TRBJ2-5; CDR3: CASSVLPGGPLQETQYF; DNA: TGTGCCAGTAGTGTCCTTCCGGGGGGGCCGTTACAAGAGACCCAGTACTTC
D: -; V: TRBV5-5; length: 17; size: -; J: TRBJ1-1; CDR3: CASSFFRTGRLGTEAFF; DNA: TGTGCCAGCAGCTTTTTTAGGACGGGGAGATTGGGGACTGAAGCTTTCTTT
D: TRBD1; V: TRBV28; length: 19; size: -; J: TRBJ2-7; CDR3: CASSSPGAGGRGTSYEQYF; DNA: TGTGCCAGCAGTTCCCCCGGGGCAGGGGGCAGAGGGACGTCCTACGAGCAGTACTTC
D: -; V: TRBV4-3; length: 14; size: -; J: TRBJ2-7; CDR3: CASSQDSGSYEQYF; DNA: TGCGCCAGCAGCCAAGATTCGGGAAGCTACGAGCAGTACTTC
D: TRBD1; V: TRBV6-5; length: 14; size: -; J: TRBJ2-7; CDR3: CASSRDRNSYEQYF; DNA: TGTGCCAGCAGTCGGGACAGAAATTCCTACGAGCAGTACTTC
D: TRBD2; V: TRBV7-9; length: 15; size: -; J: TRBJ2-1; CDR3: CASSLKGLAEDEQFF; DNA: TGTGCCAGCAGCTTAAAAGGCCTAGCGGAGGATGAGCAGTTCTTC
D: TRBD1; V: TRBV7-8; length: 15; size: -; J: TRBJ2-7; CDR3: CASSLVQGPHYEQYF; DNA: TGTGCCAGCAGCTTAGTACAGGGGCCACACTACGAGCAGTACTTC
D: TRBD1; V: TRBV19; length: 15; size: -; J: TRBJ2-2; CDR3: CASKDRGRNTGELFF; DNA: TGTGCCAGTAAGGACAGGGGGCGGAACACCGGGGAGCTGTTTTTT